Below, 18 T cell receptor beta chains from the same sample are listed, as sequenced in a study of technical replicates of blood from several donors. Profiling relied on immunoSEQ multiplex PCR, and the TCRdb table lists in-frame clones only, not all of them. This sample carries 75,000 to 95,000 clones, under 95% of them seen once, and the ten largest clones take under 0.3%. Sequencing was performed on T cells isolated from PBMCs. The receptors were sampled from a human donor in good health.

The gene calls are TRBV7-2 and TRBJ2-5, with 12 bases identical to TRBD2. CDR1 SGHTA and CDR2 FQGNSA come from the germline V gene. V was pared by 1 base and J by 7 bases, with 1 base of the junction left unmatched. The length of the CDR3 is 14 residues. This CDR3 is CASSLGLAGATQYF. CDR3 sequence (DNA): TGTGCCAGCAGCTTAGGACTAGCGGGGGCGACCCAGTACTTC.

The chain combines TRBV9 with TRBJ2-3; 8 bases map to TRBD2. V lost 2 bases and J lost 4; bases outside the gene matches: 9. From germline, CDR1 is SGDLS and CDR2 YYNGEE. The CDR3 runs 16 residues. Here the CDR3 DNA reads TGTGCCAGCAGCGTCACCGGGACTAGAGTATCAGATACGCAGTATTTT. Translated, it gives CASSVTGTRVSDTQYF.

CDR3 residues: CASSLDRVYEQYF. The CDR3 region has the DNA TGTGCCAGCAGCTTGGACAGGGTATACGAGCAGTACTTC. V is TRBV5-4 and J is TRBJ2-7; maybe TRBD1 (6 bases). V lost 0 bases, J lost 4 bases, and 8 bases lay in between. This CDR3 spans 13 amino acids. Germline V CDR1 and CDR2: SGHNT, YYREEE (reference sequence).

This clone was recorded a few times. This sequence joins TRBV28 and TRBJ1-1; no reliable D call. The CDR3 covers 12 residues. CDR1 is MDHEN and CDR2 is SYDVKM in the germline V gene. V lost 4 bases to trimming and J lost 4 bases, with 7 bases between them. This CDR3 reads CASSSTVTEAFF. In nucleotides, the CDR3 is TGTGCCAGCAGTTCTACAGTCACTGAAGCTTTCTTT.

DNA for the CDR3: TGTGCCTGGAGTGTACCGGGCAGGGGATATTCACCCCTCCACTTT. Encoded protein: CAWSVPGRGYSPLHF. V is TRBV30 and J is TRBJ1-6; TRBD1 might be the D (6 bases). V was pared by 0 bases and J by 8 bases, with 14 bases between. Germline values: CDR1 GTSNPN, CDR2 SVGIG (reference sequence). The CDR3 covers 15 residues. The variable domain in full, completed from reference TRBV30 and TRBJ1-6, reads SQTIHQWPATLVQPVGSPLSLECTVEGTSNPNLYWYRQAAGRGLQLLFYSVGIGQISSEVPQNLSASRPQDRQFILSSKKLLLSDSGFYLCAWSVPGRGYSPLHFGNGTRLTVT.

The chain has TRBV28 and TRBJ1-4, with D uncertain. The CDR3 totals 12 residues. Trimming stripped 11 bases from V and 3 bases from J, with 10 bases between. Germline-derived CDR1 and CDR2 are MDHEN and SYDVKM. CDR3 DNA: TGTGCCCACCAGACTCCTAATGAAAAACTGTTTTTT. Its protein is CAHQTPNEKLFF.

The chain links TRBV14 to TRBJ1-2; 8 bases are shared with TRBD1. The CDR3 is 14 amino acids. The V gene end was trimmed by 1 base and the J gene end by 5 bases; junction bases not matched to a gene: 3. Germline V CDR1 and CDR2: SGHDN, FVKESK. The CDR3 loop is CASSQGQGWYGYTF. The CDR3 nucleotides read TGTGCCAGCAGCCAAGGACAGGGGTGGTATGGCTACACCTTC.

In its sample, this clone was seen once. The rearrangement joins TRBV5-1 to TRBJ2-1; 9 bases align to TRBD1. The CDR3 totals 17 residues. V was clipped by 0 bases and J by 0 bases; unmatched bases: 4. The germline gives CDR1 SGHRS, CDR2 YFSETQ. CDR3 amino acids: CASSLGTGAGSYNEQFF. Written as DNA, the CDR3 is TGCGCCAGCAGCTTGGGGACAGGGGCCGGCTCCTACAATGAGCAGTTCTTC.

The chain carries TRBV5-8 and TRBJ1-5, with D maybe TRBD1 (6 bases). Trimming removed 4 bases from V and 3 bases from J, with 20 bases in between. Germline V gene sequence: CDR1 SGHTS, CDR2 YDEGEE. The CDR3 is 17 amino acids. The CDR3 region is CASSPLPLTGINQPQHF. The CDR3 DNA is TGTGCCAGCAGCCCCTTACCCTTAACAGGGATCAATCAGCCCCAGCATTTT.

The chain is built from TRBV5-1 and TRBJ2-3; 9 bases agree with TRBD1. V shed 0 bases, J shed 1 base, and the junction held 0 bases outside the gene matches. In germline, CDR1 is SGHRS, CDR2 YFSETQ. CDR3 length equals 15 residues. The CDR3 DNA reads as TGCGCCAGCAGCTTGGGGACAGGGGGCACAGATACGCAGTATTTT. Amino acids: CASSLGTGGTDTQYF.

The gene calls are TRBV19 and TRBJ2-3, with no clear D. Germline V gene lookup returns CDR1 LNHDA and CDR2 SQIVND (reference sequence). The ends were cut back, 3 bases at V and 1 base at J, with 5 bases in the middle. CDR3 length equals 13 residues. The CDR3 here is CASSISGTDTQYF. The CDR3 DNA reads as TGTGCCAGTAGTATCTCGGGCACAGATACGCAGTATTTT. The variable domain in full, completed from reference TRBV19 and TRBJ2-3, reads DGGITQSPKYLFRKEGQNVTLSCEQNLNHDAMYWYRQDPGQGLRLIYYSQIVNDFQKGDIAEGYSVSREKKESFPLTVTSAQKNPTAFYLCASSISGTDTQYFGPGTRLTVL.

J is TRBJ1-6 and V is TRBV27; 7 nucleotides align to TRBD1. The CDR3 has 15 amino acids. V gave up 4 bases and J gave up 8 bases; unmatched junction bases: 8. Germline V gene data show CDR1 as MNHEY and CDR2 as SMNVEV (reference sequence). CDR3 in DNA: TGTGCCAGCAGTTACTACAGGGGCGATTATTCACCCCTCCACTTT. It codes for CASSYYRGDYSPLHF.

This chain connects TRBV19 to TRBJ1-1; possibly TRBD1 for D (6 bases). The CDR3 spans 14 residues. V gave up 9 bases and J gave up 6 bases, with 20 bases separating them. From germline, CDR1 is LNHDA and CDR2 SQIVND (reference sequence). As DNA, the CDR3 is TGTGCCAGCCAGACTTTGAGGGGGAGAGCTGAAGCTTTCTTT. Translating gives CASQTLRGRAEAFF.

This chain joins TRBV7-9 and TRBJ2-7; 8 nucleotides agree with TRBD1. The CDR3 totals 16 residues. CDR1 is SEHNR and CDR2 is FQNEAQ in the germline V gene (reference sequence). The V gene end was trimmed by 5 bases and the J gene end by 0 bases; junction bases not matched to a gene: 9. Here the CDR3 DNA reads TGTGCCAGCAGCCCTTCCCGGACAGGGAGCTCCTACGAGCAGTACTTC. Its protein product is CASSPSRTGSSYEQYF.

The CDR3 region is CASKRRGDNTDTQYF. The CDR3 coding sequence is TGTGCCAGTAAAAGGCGGGGGGATAATACAGATACGCAGTATTTT. The chain employs TRBV19 and TRBJ2-3, with 8 bases lining up with TRBD2. The CDR3 extends over 15 amino acids. CDR1 and CDR2 (germline): LNHDA, SQIVND (reference sequence). Trimming removed 7 bases from V and 3 bases from J; junction bases left unmatched: 9.

The CDR3 DNA is TGTGCCAGCAAAAGGACTAGCGGGGGGTTCTCCTACGAGCAGTACTTC. Translating it yields CASKRTSGGFSYEQYF. The chain uses TRBV11-3 and TRBJ2-7, with 14 bases fitting TRBD2. This CDR3 comprises 16 residues. The germline V gene encodes CDR1 SGHNT and CDR2 YENEEA. The ends lost 7 bases at V and 0 bases at J; junction bases unmatched: 5.

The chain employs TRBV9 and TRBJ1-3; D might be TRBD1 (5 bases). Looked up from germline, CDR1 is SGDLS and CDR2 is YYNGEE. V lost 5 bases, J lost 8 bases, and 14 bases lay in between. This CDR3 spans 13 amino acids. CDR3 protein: CASRAGTLDTIYF. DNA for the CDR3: TGTGCCAGCAGGGCAGGGACTCTCGACACCATATATTTT.

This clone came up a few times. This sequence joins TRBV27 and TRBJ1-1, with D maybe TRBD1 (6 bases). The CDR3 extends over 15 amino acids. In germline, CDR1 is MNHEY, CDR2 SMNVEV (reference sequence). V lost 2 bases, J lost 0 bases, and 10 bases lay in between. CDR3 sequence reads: CASSLQGPVNTEAFF. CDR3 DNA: TGTGCCAGCAGTTTACAGGGGCCTGTGAACACTGAAGCTTTCTTT.